A single T cell receptor (beta chain) is shown here with its context. The data are from a study of blood T cell repertoires in COVID-19. V gave up 2 bases and J gave up 4 bases, with 14 bases separating them. Germline-derived CDR1 and CDR2 are MNHEY and SVGEGT. The CDR3 runs to 15 residues. TCRdb keeps only in-frame clones here, not all; method: immunoSEQ multiplex PCR. The sample carries about 130,000 clones, just under 85% recorded once. This sequence was found in a woman at least 80 years old with acute or convalescent COVID-19. Material: peripheral blood. The chain recombines TRBV6-2 or TRBV6-3 with TRBJ1-1, with TRBD1 as a possible D gene (6 bases). The CDR3 DNA reads TGTGCCAGCAGTTACGGGGGGGCGATGGGCACTGAAGCTTTCTTT. The encoded protein is CASSYGGAMGTEAFF.